This TCR beta chain was recorded in a study of shared clonotypes between healthy human individuals. Points from the study as a whole: Rarefaction curves obtained for sorted subsets showed sequencing incomplete despite large depth.

The protocol was immunoSEQ multiplex PCR, while the TCRdb copy is restricted to in-frame clones and leaves out a portion. The sample holds about 230,000 clones, approximately 70% seen once. Healthy and HIV-negative, the adult donors had no recent acute infections or vaccinations. For this clone: Antigen: not known.

V shed 2 bases and J shed 5 bases, with 13 bases lying between them. CDR3 length: 14 residues. CDR1 MGHDK and CDR2 SYGVNS come from the germline V gene. The chain links TRBV25-1 to TRBJ2-7, with a weak D call TRBD1 (5 bases). The specimen sequenced was memory CD4+ T cells sorted from blood. Stated subset: CD45RA-negative fraction. The receptor was isolated from a man younger than 40 in good health. CDR3 region: CASSESRDTHEQYF. The CDR3 bases are TGTGCCAGCAGTGAAAGCAGGGATACCCACGAGCAGTACTTC.